This T cell receptor (beta chain) was found in a study of regulatory T cells in long-lasting Graves disease. Arm-PCR of CDR3 regions with iRepertoire HTBI primers generated TCR beta libraries. TCRdb called the multiplex PCR reads again in MiXCR, with one record for every CDR3 protein. The sample lists about 660,000 distinct CDR3 sequences; 25% to 30% were seen once. Documented time point: persistent/refractory GD, antithyroid drugs over 5 years with positive TRAb. RNA extracted from PBMCs served as the sequencing template. The patients were enrolled through endocrinology in Xi'an, China. CDR1 SGHRS and CDR2 YFSETQ come from the germline V gene. The J segment lost 2 bases and the V segment lost 4 bases, leaving 10 bases of the junction unmatched. The CDR3 consists of 16 residues.

The sample consisted of peripheral blood mononuclear cells (PBMCs), taken when the disease was refractory, from a patient treated with antithyroid drugs. The receptor's source is a female donor with Graves disease. The chain couples TRBV5-1 to TRBJ2-7; TRBD1 matches 9 bases. The CDR3 DNA reads TGCGCCAGCAGCCCGACCGGGACAGGGTTGACCTACGAGCAGTACTTC. Translation: CASSPTGTGLTYEQYF.